This T cell receptor (beta chain) came from a study of blood T cell repertoires in COVID-19. Study as a whole: COVID-19 samples, acute and convalescent, were from the United States, Italy and Spain.

Generated by immunoSEQ multiplex PCR, the TCRdb table keeps only in-frame clones and is missing some. The table shows approximately 84,000 clones, with approximately 80% occurring only once. The TCR was taken from a human donor in a cohort sampled during active COVID-19. Source material: peripheral blood.

The DNA for the CDR3 is TGTGCCAGCAGCGTCAGACTAGCGGGAGGCCCTAGCACAGATACGCAGTATTTT. This gives the protein CASSVRLAGGPSTDTQYF. The chain joins TRBV5-5 to TRBJ2-3; 13 nucleotides match TRBD2. V shed 4 bases, J shed 0 bases, and the junction held 8 bases outside the gene matches. The length of the CDR3 is 18 residues. Per the germline V gene, CDR1 is SGHKS and CDR2 is YYEKEE (reference sequence).